The TCR beta chain described here comes from a study of breast tumors, draining lymph nodes, adjacent tissues. Study-level findings and limits: Most tumor T cells seemingly derive from lymph node, then expand in tumor. Tumor TCR diversity was below lymph nodes but above nontumor tissue. The lymph node origin of tumor T cells was framed as consistent with a hypothesis, not demonstrated.

The table lists this clonotype with many counts. Its target is not known. The trim removed 6 bases at V and 8 bases at J, leaving 6 bases unmatched. This CDR3 comprises 12 residues. CDR1 and CDR2 from the germline V gene are DFQATT and SNEGSKA (reference sequence). Breast cancer patients provided tissue from their axillary draining lymph nodes. TCRdb re-analysed the multiplex PCR reads in MiXCR, keeping a single row per CDR3 protein. The profile shows about 230,000 distinct CDR3 sequences, 32% of them singletons. Sequencing used axillary lymph node tissue. The origin of this receptor is a female donor with breast cancer. Some clones in this sample may be carry-over from other donors' samples. J is TRBJ1-2 and V is TRBV20-1, with 10 bases fitting TRBD1. In DNA form, the CDR3 reads TGCAGTGCCGATGACAGGGGGCTGGGCTACACCTTC. This translates into CSADDRGLGYTF.